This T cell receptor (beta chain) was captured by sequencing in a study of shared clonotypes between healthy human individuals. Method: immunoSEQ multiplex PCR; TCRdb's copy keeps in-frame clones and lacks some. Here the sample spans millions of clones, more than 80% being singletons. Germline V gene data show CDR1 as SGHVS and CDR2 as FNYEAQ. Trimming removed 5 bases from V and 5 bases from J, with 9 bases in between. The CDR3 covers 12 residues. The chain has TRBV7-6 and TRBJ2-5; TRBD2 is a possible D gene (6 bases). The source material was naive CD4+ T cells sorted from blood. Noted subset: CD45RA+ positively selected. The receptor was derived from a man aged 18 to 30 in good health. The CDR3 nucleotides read TGTGCCAGCAGCCCGAGCGGGGAGACCCAGTACTTC. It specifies CASSPSGETQYF. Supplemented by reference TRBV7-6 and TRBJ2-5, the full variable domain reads GAGVSQSPRYKVTKRGQDVALRCDPISGHVSLYWYRQALGQGPEFLTYFNYEAQQDKSGLPNDRFSAERPEGSISTLTIQRTEQRDSAMYRCASSPSGETQYFGPGTRLLVL.